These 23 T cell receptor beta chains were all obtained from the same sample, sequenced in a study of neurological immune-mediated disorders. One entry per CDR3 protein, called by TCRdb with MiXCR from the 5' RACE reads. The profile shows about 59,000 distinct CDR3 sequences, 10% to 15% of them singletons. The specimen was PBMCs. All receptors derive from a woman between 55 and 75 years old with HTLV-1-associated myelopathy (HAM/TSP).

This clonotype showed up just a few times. Here the CDR3 reads CASSPVTGSSYNEQFF. CDR3 DNA sequence: TGCGCCAGCAGCCCGGTGACAGGGAGCTCCTACAATGAGCAGTTCTTC. The gene calls are TRBV5-1 and TRBJ2-1, with 7 bases that match TRBD1. The CDR3 has 16 amino acids. Germline CDR1 reads SGHRS; CDR2 reads YFSETQ. Trimming cost V 4 bases and J 0 bases; bases outside gene matches: 7.

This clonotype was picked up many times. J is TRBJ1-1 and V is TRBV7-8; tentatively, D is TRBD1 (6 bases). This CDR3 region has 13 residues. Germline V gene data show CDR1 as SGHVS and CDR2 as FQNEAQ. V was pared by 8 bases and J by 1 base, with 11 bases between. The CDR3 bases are TGTGCCAGCGGTGGGGGCCGGAACACTGAAGCTTTCTTT. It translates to CASGGGRNTEAFF.

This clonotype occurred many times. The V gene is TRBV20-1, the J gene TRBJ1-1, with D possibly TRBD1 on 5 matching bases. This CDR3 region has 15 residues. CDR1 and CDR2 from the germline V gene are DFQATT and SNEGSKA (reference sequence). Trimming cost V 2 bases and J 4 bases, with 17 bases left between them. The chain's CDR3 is CSARSGTSPGTEAFF. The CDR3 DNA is TGCAGTGCTAGATCTGGGACCTCCCCCGGCACTGAAGCTTTCTTT.

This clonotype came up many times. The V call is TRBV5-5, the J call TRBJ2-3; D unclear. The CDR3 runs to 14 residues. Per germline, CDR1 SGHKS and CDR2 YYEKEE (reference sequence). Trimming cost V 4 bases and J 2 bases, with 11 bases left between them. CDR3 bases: TGTGCCAGCAGCCCTGACGGTACCACAGATACGCAGTATTTT. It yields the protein CASSPDGTTDTQYF.

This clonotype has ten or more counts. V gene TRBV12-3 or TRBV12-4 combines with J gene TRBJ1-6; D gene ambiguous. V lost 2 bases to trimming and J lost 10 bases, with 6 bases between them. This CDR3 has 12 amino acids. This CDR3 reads CASSLPGSPLHF. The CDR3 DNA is TGTGCCAGCAGTTTACCCGGATCACCCCTCCACTTT.

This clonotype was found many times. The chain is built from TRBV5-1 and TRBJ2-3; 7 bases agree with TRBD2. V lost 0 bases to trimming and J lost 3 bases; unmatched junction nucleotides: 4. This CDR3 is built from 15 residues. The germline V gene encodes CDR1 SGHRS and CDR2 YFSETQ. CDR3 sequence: CASSLEPGGTDTQYF. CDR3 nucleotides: TGCGCCAGCAGCTTGGAACCGGGGGGTACAGATACGCAGTATTTT.

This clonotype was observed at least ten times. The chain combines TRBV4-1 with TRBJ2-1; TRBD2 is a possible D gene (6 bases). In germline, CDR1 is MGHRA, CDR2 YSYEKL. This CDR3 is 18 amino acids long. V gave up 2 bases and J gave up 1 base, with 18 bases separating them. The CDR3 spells CASSQRLSPGVSYNEQFF. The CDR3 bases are TGCGCCAGCAGCCAAAGGTTATCTCCGGGAGTTTCCTACAATGAGCAGTTCTTC.

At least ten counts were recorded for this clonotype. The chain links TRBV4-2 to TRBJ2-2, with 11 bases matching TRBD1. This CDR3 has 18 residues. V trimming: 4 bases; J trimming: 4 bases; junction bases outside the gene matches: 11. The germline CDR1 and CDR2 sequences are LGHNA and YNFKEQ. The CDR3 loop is CASSLTSGTGGVTGELFF. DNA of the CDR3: TGTGCCAGCAGCCTTACCTCCGGGACAGGGGGGGTCACCGGGGAGCTGTTTTTT.

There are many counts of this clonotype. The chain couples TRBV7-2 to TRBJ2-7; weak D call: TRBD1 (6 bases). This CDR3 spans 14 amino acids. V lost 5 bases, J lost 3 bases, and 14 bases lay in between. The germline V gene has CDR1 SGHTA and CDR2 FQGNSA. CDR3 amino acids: CASSPGTRNYEQYF. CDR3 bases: TGTGCCAGCAGCCCCGGGACACGAAACTACGAGCAGTACTTC.

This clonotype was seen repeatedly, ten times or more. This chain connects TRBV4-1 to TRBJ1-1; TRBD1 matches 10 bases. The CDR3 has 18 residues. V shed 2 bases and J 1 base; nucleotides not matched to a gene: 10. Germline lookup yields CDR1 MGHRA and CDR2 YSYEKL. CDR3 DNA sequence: TGCGCCAGCAGCCAACCTTTCCGGGACAGGGGAGGGAACACTGAAGCTTTCTTT. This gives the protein CASSQPFRDRGGNTEAFF.

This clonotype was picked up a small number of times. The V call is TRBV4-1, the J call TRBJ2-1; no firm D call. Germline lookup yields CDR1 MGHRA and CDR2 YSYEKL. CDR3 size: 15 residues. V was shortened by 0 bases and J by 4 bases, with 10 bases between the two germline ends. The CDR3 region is CASSQEYTNYNEQFF. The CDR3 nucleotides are TGCGCCAGCAGCCAAGAATACACCAATTACAATGAGCAGTTCTTC.

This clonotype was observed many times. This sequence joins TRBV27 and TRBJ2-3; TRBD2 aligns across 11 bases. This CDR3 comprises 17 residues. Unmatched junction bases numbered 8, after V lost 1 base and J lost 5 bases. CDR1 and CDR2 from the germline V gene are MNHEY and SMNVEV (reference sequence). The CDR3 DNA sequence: TGTGCCAGCAGTTTATTCTATAGCGGGAGGGCGCTAGATACGCAGTATTTT. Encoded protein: CASSLFYSGRALDTQYF.

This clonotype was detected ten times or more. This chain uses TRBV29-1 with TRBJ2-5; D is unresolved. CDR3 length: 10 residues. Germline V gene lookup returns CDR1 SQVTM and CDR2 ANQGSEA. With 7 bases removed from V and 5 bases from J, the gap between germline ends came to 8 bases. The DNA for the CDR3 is TGCAGCGCCCTAATGGAGACCCAGTACTTC. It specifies CSALMETQYF.

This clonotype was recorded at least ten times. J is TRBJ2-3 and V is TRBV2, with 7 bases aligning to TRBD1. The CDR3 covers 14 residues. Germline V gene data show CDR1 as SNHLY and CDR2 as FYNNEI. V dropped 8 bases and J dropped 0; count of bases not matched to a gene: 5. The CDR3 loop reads CASSTGPSTDTQYF. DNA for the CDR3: TGTGCCAGCTCGACAGGGCCTAGCACAGATACGCAGTATTTT.

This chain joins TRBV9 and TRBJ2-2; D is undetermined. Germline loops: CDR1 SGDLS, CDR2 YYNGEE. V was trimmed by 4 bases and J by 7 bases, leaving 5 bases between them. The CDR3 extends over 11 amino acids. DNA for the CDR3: TGTGCCAGCAGCTCTAACGGGGAGCTGTTTTTT. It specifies CASSSNGELFF.

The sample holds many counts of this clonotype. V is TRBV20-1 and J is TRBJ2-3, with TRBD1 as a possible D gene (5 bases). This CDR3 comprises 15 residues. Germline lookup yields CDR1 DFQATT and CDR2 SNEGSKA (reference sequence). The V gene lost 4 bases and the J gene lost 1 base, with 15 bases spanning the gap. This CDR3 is CSATILGRGTDTQYF. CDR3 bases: TGCAGTGCTACTATCCTAGGCAGGGGCACAGATACGCAGTATTTT.

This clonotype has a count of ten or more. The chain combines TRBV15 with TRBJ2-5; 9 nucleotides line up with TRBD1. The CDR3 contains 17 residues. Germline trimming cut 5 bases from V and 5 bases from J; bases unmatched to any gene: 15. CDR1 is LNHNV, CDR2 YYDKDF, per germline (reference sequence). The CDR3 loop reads CATSWGQGRTGRETQYF. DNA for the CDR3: TGTGCCACCAGCTGGGGACAGGGTCGTACCGGTAGGGAGACCCAGTACTTC.

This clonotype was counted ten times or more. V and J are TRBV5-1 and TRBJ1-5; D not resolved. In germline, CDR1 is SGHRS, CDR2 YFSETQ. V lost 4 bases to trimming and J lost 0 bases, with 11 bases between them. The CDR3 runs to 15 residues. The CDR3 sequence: CASSLGGVSNQPQHF. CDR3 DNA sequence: TGCGCCAGCAGCCTAGGTGGGGTTAGCAATCAGCCCCAGCATTTT.

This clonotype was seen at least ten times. In nucleotides, the CDR3 is TGTGCCAGCAGTTACAGTCCATCTGAGTCCATAAAGACGACCGGGGAGCTGTTTTTT. Its protein product is CASSYSPSESIKTTGELFF. The gene calls are TRBV6-2 or TRBV6-3 and TRBJ2-2; D not certain. The CDR3 sequence is 19 residues long. Germline CDR1 is MNHEY and CDR2 is SVGEGT. Trimming shortened V by 2 bases and J by 5 bases, and 24 bases separated the two germline ends.

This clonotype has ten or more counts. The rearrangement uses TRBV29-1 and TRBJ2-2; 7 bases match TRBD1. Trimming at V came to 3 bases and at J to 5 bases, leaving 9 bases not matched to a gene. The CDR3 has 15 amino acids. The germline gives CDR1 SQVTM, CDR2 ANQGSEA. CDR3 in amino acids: CSVEGAGGRTGELFF. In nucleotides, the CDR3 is TGCAGCGTTGAGGGGGCAGGGGGAAGGACCGGGGAGCTGTTTTTT.

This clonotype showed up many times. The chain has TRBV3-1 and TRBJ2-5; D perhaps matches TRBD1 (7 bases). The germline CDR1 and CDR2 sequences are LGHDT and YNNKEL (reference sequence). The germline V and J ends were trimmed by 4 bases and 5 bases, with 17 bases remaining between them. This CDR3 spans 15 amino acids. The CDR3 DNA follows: TGTGCCAGCAGCCTCAAGGCACAGGGGAGGGAGACCCAGTACTTC. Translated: CASSLKAQGRETQYF.

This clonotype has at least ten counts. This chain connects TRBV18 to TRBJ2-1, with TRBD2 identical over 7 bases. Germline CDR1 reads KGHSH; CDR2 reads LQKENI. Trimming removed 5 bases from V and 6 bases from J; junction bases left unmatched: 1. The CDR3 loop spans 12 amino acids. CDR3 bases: TGTGCCAGCTCAGGACTAGTCAATGAGCAGTTCTTC. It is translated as CASSGLVNEQFF.

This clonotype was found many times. The CDR3 region has the DNA TGTGCCAGCAGTGAAGAGGTCTGGGTAACGAGTGAAGCTTTCTTT. Translating it yields CASSEEVWVTSEAFF. The chain carries TRBV6-1 and TRBJ1-1; the D is unclear. Germline values: CDR1 MNHNS, CDR2 SASEGT. The CDR3 extends over 15 amino acids. Trimming cost V 1 base and J 7 bases, with 16 bases left between them.